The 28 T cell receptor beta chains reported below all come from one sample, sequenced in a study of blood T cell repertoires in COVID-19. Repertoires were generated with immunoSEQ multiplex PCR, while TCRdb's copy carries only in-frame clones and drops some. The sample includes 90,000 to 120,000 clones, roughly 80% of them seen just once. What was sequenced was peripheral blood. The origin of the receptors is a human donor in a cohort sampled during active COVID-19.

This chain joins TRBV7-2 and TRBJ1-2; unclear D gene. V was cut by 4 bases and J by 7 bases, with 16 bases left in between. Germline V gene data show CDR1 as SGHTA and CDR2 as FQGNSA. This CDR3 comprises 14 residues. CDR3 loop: CASSSLAGLSGYTF. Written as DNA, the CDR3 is TGTGCCAGCAGCTCCCTGGCGGGGTTGAGTGGCTACACCTTC.

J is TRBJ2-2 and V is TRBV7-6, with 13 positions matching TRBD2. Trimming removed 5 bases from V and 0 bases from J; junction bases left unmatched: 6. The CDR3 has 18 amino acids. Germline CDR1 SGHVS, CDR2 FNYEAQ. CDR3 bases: TGTGCCAGCAGCCCCCGGACTAGCGGGGGAGCGAACACCGGGGAGCTGTTTTTT. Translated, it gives CASSPRTSGGANTGELFF.

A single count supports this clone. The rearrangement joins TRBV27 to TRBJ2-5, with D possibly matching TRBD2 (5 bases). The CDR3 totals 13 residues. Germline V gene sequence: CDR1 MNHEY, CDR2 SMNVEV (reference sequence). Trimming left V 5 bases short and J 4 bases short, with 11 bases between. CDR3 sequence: CASSPRGGETQYF. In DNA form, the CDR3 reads TGTGCCAGCAGTCCTCGAGGAGGAGAGACCCAGTACTTC.

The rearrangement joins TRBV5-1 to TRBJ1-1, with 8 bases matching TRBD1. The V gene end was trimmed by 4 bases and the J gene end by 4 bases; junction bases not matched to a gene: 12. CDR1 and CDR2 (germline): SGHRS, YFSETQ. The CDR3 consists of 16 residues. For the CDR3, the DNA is TGCGCCAGCAGCCGACAGGGGACCGTCCTGGGCACTGAAGCTTTCTTT. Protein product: CASSRQGTVLGTEAFF.

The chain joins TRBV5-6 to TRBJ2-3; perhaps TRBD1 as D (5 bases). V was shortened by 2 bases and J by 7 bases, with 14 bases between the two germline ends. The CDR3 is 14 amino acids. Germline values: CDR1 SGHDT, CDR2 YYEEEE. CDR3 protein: CASSLDLGPYTQYF. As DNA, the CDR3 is TGTGCCAGCAGCTTAGATCTGGGGCCCTATACGCAGTATTTT.

The DNA for the CDR3 is TGTGCCACCAGCAGAGAACCCGGGAATCAGCCCCAGCATTTT. This encodes CATSREPGNQPQHF. This sequence joins TRBV15 and TRBJ1-5; D remains ambiguous. The germline V gene encodes CDR1 LNHNV and CDR2 YYDKDF (reference sequence). The CDR3 extends over 14 amino acids. V was pared by 0 bases and J by 4 bases, with 7 bases between. The whole variable domain, filled in from reference TRBV15 and TRBJ1-5, reads DAMVIQNPRYQVTQFGKPVTLSCSQTLNHNVMYWYQQKSSQAPKLLFHYYDKDFNNEADTPDNFQSRRPNTSFCFLDIRSPGLGDTAMYLCATSREPGNQPQHFGDGTRLSIL.

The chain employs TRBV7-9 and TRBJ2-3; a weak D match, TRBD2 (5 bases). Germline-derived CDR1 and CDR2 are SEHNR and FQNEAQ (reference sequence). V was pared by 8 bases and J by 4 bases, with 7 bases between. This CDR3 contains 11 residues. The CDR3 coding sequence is TGTGCCAGCTCCGGGGCAGATACGCAGTATTTT. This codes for CASSGADTQYF.

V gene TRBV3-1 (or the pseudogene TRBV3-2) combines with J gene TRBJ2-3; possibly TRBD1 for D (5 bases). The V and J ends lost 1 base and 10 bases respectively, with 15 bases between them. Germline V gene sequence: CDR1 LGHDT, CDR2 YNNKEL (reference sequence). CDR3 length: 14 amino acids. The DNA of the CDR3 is TGTGCCAGCAGCCAAGTCGTCAGGGCCCGATCGCAGTATTTT. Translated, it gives CASSQVVRARSQYF.

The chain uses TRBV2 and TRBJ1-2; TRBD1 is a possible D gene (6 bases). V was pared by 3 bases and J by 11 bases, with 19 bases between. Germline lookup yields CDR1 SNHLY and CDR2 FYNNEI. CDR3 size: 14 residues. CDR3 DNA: TGTGCCAGCAGTGAGCATGGGGGCGCCCGGTTATACACCTTC. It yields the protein CASSEHGGARLYTF.

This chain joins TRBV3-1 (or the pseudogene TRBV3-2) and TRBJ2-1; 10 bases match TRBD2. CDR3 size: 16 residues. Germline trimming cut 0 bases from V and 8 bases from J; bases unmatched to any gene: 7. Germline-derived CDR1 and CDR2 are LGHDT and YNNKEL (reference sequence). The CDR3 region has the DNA TGTGCCAGCAGCCAAGATCGCCCTAGCGGGAGCGATGAGCAGTTCTTC. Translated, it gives CASSQDRPSGSDEQFF.

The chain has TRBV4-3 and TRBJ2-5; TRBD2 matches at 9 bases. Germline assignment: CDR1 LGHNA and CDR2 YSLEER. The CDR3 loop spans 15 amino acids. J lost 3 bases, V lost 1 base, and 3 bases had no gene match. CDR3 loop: CASSQGASGKETQYF. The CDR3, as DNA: TGCGCCAGCAGCCAAGGGGCTAGCGGGAAAGAGACCCAGTACTTC.

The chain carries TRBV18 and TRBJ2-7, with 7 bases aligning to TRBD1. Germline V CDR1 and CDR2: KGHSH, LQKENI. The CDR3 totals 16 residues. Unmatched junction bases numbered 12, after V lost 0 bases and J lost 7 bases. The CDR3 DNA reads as TGTGCCAGCTCACCACCGGGACAGTTTCTCGAGGGGGAGCAGTACTTC. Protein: CASSPPGQFLEGEQYF.

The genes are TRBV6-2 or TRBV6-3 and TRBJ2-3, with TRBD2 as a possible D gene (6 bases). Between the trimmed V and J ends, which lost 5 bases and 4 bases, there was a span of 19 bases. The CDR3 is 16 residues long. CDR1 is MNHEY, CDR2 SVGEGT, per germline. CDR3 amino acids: CASSLLGPGVSDTQYF. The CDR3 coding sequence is TGTGCCAGCAGTCTACTGGGGCCGGGAGTCTCAGATACGCAGTATTTT.

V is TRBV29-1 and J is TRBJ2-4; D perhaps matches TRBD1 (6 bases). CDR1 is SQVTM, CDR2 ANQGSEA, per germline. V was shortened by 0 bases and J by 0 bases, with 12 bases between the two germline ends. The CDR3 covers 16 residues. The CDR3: CSVEDPPTGAKNIQYF. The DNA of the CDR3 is TGCAGCGTTGAAGATCCCCCGACAGGAGCCAAAAACATTCAGTACTTC. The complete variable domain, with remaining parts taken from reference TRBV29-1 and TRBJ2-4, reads SAVISQKPSRDICQRGTSLTIQCQVDSQVTMMFWYRQQPGQSLTLIATANQGSEATYESGFVIDKFPISRPNLTFSTLTVSNMSPEDSSIYLCSVEDPPTGAKNIQYFGAGTRLSVL.

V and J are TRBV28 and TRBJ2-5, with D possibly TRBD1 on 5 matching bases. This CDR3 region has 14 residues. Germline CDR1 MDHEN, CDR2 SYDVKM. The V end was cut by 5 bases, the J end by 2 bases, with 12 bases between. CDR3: CASSVTGWQETQYF. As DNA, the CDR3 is TGTGCCAGCAGTGTAACAGGTTGGCAAGAGACCCAGTACTTC.

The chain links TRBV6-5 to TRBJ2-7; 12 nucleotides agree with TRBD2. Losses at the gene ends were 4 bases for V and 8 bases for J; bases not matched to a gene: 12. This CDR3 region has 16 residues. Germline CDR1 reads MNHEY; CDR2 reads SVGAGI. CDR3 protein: CASSFSPSGRAQKQYF. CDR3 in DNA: TGTGCCAGCAGTTTCTCCCCTAGCGGGAGGGCCCAGAAGCAGTACTTC.

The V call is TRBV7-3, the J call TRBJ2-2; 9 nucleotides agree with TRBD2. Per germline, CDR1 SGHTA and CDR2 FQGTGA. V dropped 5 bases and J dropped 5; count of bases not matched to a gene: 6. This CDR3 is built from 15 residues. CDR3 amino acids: CASSPGAGGTGELFF. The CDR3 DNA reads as TGTGCCAGCAGCCCCGGGGCGGGAGGGACCGGGGAGCTGTTTTTT.

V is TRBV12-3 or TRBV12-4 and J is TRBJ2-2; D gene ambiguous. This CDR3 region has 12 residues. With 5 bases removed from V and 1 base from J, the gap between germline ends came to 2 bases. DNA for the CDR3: TGTGCCAGCAGTCTGAACACCGGGGAGCTGTTTTTT. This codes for CASSLNTGELFF.

Written as DNA, the CDR3 is TGTGCCAGCAGCCTTAGGGGGCAGGGAACAGATACGCAGTATTTT. Translated, it gives CASSLRGQGTDTQYF. V usage is TRBV7-2 and J usage is TRBJ2-3, with TRBD1 matching 7 bases. CDR3 length equals 15 residues. The germline gives CDR1 SGHTA, CDR2 FQGNSA. Losses at the gene ends were 5 bases for V and 3 bases for J; bases not matched to a gene: 8.

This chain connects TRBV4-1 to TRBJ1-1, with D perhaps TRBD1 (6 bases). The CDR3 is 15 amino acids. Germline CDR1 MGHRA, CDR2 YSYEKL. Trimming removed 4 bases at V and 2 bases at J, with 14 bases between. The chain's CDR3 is CASSRASTGNTEAFF. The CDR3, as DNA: TGCGCCAGCAGCCGAGCCTCGACAGGCAACACTGAAGCTTTCTTT.

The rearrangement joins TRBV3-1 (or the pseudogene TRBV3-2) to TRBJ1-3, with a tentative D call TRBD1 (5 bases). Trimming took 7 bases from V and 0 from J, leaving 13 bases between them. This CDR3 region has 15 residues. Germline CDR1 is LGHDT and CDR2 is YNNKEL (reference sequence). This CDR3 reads CASTLGVGSGNTIYF. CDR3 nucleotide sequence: TGTGCCAGCACCTTAGGGGTAGGCTCTGGAAACACCATATATTTT.

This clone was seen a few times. The CDR3 region has the DNA TGTGCCAGCAGTCCCATGTCGGGAGGCAATCAGCCCCAGCATTTT. The encoded protein is CASSPMSGGNQPQHF. The rearrangement links TRBV6-5 to TRBJ1-5; D ambiguous. Germline V gives CDR1 MNHEY, CDR2 SVGAGI. The CDR3 is 15 amino acids. Trimming shortened V by 5 bases and J by 2 bases, and 13 bases separated the two germline ends.

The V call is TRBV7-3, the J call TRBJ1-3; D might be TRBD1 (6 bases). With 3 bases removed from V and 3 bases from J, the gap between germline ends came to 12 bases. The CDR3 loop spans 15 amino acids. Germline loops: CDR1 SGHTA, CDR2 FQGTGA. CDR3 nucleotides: TGTGCCAGCAGCTTTCAGGGGCCGGGTGGAAACACCATATATTTT. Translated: CASSFQGPGGNTIYF.

In nucleotides, the CDR3 is TGTGCCTGGAGTACGGGACAGGCCCCCTACGAGCAGTACGTC. Translated, it gives CAWSTGQAPYEQYV. The chain recombines TRBV30 with TRBJ2-7, with TRBD1 matching over 8 bases. V lost 2 bases to trimming and J lost 2 bases; unmatched junction nucleotides: 5. This CDR3 region has 14 residues. Germline-derived CDR1 and CDR2 are GTSNPN and SVGIG (reference sequence).

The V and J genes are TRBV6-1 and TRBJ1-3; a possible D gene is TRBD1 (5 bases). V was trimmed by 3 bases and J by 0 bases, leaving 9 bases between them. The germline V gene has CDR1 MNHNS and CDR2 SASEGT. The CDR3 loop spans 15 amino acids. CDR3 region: CASSEIGVSGNTIYF. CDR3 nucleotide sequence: TGTGCCAGCAGTGAGATAGGGGTCTCTGGAAACACCATATATTTT.

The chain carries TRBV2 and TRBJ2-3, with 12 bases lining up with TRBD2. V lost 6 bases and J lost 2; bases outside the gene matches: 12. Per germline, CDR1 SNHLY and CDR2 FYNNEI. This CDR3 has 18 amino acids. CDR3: CASRRTAGLAGFTDTQYF. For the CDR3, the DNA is TGTGCCAGCAGGCGTACCGCGGGACTAGCGGGCTTCACAGATACGCAGTATTTT.

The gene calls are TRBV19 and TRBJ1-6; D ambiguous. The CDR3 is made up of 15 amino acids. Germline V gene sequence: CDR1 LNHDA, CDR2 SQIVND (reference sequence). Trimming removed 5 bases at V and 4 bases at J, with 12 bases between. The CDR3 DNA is TGTGCCAGTAGTGAGGGCTCCGATTATAATTCACCCCTCCACTTT. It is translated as CASSEGSDYNSPLHF.

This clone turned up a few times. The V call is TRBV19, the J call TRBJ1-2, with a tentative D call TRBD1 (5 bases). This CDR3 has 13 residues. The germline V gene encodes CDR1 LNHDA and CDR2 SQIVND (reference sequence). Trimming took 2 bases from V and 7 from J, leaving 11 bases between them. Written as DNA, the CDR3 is TGTGCCAGTAGTATATATCAGGGTACTGGCTACACCTTC. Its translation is CASSIYQGTGYTF.